This T cell receptor (beta chain) was profiled in a study of blood T cell repertoires in COVID-19. Germline V gives CDR1 MNHNY, CDR2 SVGAGI (reference sequence). Trimming cost V 7 bases and J 15 bases; bases outside gene matches: 19. The CDR3 consists of 15 residues. This table comes from immunoSEQ multiplex PCR, and its TCRdb copy is limited to in-frame clones, with some not included. The sample has just over 35,000 clones, about 85% seen once. The sequence was obtained from a man in his fifties or sixties with acute or convalescent COVID-19. The material sequenced was peripheral blood. The gene calls are TRBV6-6 and TRBJ1-4; 8 bases fit TRBD1. CDR3 sequence (DNA): TGTGCCAGCACCCTAGCCGCAGGGGGCAACGTCAGGGTGTTTTTT. Translating gives CASTLAAGGNVRVFF.